The source of this T cell receptor (beta chain) is a study of CD8+ T cells in alopecia areata. This clone was counted once. Researchers gathered lesional scalp punch biopsies and peripheral blood from patients with alopecia areata. Extraction of RNA preceded its reverse transcription into cDNA, which served as the sequencing template. The method was immunoSEQ multiplex PCR; TCRdb's version includes in-frame clones alone and lacks a portion of them. Here the sample spans more than 8,500 clones, approximately 65% being singletons. Germline lookup yields CDR1 SGHRS and CDR2 YFSETQ. CDR3 length: 13 residues. V lost 1 base and J lost 7, with 10 bases in between.

The source of this sequence is a human donor with alopecia areata. V gene TRBV5-1 combines with J gene TRBJ2-3, with D hard to call. Input material: skin. The CDR3 loop reads CASSLLGGNTQYF. The CDR3 DNA sequence: TGCGCCAGCAGCTTGTTAGGCGGAAATACGCAGTATTTT.